The 9 T cell receptor beta chains given below trace back to one sample, sequenced in a study of blood T cells in healthy people across ages. Combining a sample-barcoded 5' primer with a J-beta primer mix, a second PCR ran for roughly 7 to 11 cycles. TCRdb processed the 5' RACE reads anew with MiXCR; each CDR3 protein has one entry. The sample has approximately 290,000 distinct CDR3 sequences; about 25% are singletons. The sample comprised blood. The receptor source for this set is a woman between 65 and 79 years old in good health.

The table lists this clonotype with a few counts. The rearrangement links TRBV7-2 to TRBJ1-2, with 7 nucleotides matching TRBD1. The junction had 4 bases not matched to a gene; V was cut back by 5 bases and J by 4 bases. The CDR3 has 13 residues. The V gene's germline CDR1 is SGHTA and CDR2 FQGNSA. The CDR3 DNA reads TGTGCCAGCAGCGGAGGGACAGTCTATGGCTACACCTTC. The encoded protein is CASSGGTVYGYTF.

Regarding this clonotype: Just one base apart from a much larger clone, this may be a read error. V and J are TRBV9 and TRBJ2-7; TRBD2 is a possible D gene (5 bases). The CDR3 is 12 amino acids. Germline V gene data show CDR1 as SGDLS and CDR2 as YYNGEE. CDR3 amino acids: CVSSTPGDKQYF. CDR3 coding DNA: TGTGTCAGCAGCACCCCCGGGGATAAGCAGTACTTC.

Only a few counts were recorded for this clonotype. V and J are TRBV4-2 and TRBJ2-7; maybe TRBD1 (6 bases). CDR1 is LGHNA and CDR2 is YNFKEQ in the germline V gene. Trimming left V 0 bases short and J 5 bases short, with 8 bases between. This CDR3 has 13 residues. The CDR3 nucleotides are TGTGCCAGCAGCCAAGAGAGGACAGACGAGCAGTACTTC. It translates to CASSQERTDEQYF.

The J gene is TRBJ2-5, the V gene TRBV7-2; TRBD2 aligns across 7 bases. The assigned J gene may be wrong: the sequence end matches TRBJ2-1 better. The germline gives CDR1 SGHTA, CDR2 FQGNSA. The CDR3 consists of 15 residues. The CDR3 protein is CASSLLAGEKPEQFF. The CDR3 nucleotides read TGTGCCAGCAGCTTACTCGCGGGAGAGAAGCCTGAGCAGTTCTTC.

The V call is TRBV5-1, the J call TRBJ2-5; tentative D call: TRBD1 (6 bases). Trimming pared 4 bases from V and 5 bases from J, leaving 15 bases between. The CDR3 totals 14 residues. Germline lookup yields CDR1 SGHRS and CDR2 YFSETQ. The CDR3 DNA sequence: TGCGCCAGCAGCGTACAGGGCGGCGGGGAGACCCAGTACTTC. Its protein product is CASSVQGGGETQYF.

The CDR3 DNA reads TGCAGTGCCAAAAAACAGGGGGTGGACTACGAGCAGTACTTC. It specifies CSAKKQGVDYEQYF. V and J are TRBV20-1 and TRBJ2-7, with 8 bases lining up with TRBD1. From germline, CDR1 is DFQATT and CDR2 SNEGSKA (reference sequence). V gave up 6 bases and J gave up 3 bases; unmatched junction bases: 10. CDR3 length: 14 residues.

The J gene is TRBJ2-5, the V gene TRBV6-1; 8 nucleotides match TRBD2. The CDR3 contains 21 residues. CDR1 MNHNS and CDR2 SASEGT come from the germline V gene. The junction had 19 bases not matched to a gene; V was cut back by 0 bases and J by 1 base. CDR3 DNA sequence: TGTGCCAGCAGTGAAGCGCAAGGGCTTCTATTTGGCGGGAGGACCCAAGAGACCCAGTACTTC. This codes for CASSEAQGLLFGGRTQETQYF.

The chain uses TRBV5-1 and TRBJ2-1, with 10 bases aligning to TRBD2. The CDR3 sequence is 15 residues long. The V and J ends lost 4 bases and 4 bases, in that order; junction bases with no gene match: 5. Germline CDR1 SGHRS, CDR2 YFSETQ. In DNA form, the CDR3 reads TGCGCCAGCAGCAAACCAGCGGGAGGGTACAATGAGCAGTTCTTC. Translated, it gives CASSKPAGGYNEQFF.

This clonotype was counted only a few times. The J gene is TRBJ2-5, the V gene TRBV28, with a possible D match to TRBD2 (5 bases). The CDR3 is 17 amino acids. Trimming pared 1 base from V and 2 bases from J, leaving 17 bases between. The germline CDR1 and CDR2 sequences are MDHEN and SYDVKM. CDR3 in DNA: TGTGCCAGCAGTTTATCCGCCTTGCCGGGGAGACAAGAGACCCAGTACTTC. Protein: CASSLSALPGRQETQYF. The full variable domain, completed using reference TRBV28 and TRBJ2-5, is DVKVTQSSRYLVKRTGEKVFLECVQDMDHENMFWYRQDPGLGLRLIYFSYDVKMKEKGDIPEGYSVSREKKERFSLILESASTNQTSMYLCASSLSALPGRQETQYFGPGTRLLVL.